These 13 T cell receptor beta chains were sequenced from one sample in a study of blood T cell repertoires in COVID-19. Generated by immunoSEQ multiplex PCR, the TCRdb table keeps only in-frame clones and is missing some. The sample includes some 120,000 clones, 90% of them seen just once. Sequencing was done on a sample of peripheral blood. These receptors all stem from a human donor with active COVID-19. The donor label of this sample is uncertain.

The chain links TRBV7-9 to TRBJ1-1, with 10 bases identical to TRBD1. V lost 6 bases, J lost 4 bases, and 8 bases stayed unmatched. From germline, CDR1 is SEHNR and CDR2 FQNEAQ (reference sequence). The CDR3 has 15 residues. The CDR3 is CASRPGTGDGTEAFF. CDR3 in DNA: TGTGCCAGCAGACCTGGGACAGGGGATGGCACTGAAGCTTTCTTT.

The CDR3 loop is CASSLAGTGTSEQYF. The CDR3 DNA sequence: TGTGCCAGCAGCTTAGCGGGGACAGGGACTTCGGAGCAGTACTTC. This rearrangement joins TRBV7-2 to TRBJ2-7; 9 bases map to TRBD1. The CDR3 is made up of 15 amino acids. Germline CDR1 SGHTA, CDR2 FQGNSA. V was pared by 0 bases and J by 7 bases, with 7 bases of the junction left unmatched. Drawing the rest from reference TRBV7-2 and TRBJ2-7, the complete variable domain is GAGVSQSPSNKVTEKGKDVELRCDPISGHTALYWYRQSLGQGLEFLIYFQGNSAPDKSGLPSDRFSAERTGGSVSTLTIQRTQQEDSAVYLCASSLAGTGTSEQYFGPGTRLTVT.

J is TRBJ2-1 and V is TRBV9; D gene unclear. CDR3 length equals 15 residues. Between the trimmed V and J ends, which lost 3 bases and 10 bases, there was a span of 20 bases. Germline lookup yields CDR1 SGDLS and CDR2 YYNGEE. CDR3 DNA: TGTGCCAGCAGCGAAACAGCTAAGGCCTTCATAGAGCAGTTCTTC. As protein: CASSETAKAFIEQFF.

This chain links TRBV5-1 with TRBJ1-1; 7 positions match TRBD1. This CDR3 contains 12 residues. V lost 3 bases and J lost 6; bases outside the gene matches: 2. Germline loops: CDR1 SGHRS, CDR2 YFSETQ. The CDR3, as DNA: TGCGCCAGCAGCTGGGGGACAGCTGAAGCTTTCTTT. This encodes CASSWGTAEAFF.

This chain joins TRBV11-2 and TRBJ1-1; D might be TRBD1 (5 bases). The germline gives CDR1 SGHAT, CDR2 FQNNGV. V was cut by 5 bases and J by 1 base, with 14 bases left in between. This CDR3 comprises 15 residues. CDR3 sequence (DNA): TGTGCCAGCAGCCCCCACGGGGGACCGAACACTGAAGCTTTCTTT. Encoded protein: CASSPHGGPNTEAFF.

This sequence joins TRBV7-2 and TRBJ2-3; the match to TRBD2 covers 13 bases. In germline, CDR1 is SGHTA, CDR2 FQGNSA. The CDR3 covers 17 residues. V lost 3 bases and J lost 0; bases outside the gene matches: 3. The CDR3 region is CASSFKTSGGSTDTQYF. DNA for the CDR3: TGTGCCAGCAGCTTTAAGACTAGCGGGGGGAGCACAGATACGCAGTATTTT. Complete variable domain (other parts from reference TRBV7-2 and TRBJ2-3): GAGVSQSPSNKVTEKGKDVELRCDPISGHTALYWYRQSLGQGLEFLIYFQGNSAPDKSGLPSDRFSAERTGGSVSTLTIQRTQQEDSAVYLCASSFKTSGGSTDTQYFGPGTRLTVL.

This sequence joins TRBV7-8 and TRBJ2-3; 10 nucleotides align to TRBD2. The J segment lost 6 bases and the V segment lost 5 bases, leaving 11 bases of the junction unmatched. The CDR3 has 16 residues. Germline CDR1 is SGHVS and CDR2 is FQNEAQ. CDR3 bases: TGTGCCAGCAGCCCACGAAGCGGGGGGGTGTGGGATACGCAGTATTTT. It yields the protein CASSPRSGGVWDTQYF.

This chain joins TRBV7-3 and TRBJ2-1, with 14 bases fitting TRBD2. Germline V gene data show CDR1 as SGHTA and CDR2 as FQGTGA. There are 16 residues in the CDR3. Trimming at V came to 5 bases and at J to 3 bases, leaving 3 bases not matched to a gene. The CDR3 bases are TGTGCCAGCAGCCCGGGACTAGCGGGGGACTACAATGAGCAGTTCTTC. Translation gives CASSPGLAGDYNEQFF. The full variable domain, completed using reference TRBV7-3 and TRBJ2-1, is GAGVSQTPSNKVTEKGKYVELRCDPISGHTALYWYRQSLGQGPEFLIYFQGTGAADDSGLPNDRFFAVRPEGSVSTLKIQRTERGDSAVYLCASSPGLAGDYNEQFFGPGTRLTVL.

The CDR3 region has the DNA TGTGCCAGCAGCTTAGTATCGGAGGAGCAGTACTTC. It is translated as CASSLVSEEQYF. The chain employs TRBV7-9 and TRBJ2-7, with unresolved D. The germline CDR1 and CDR2 sequences are SEHNR and FQNEAQ (reference sequence). The CDR3 consists of 12 residues. Trimming cost V 1 base and J 7 bases, with 8 bases left between them.

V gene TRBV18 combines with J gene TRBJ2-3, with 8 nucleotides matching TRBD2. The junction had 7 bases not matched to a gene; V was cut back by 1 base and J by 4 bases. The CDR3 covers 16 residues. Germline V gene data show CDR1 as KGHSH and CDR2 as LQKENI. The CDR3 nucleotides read TGTGCCAGCTCACCACGAGCCGGGGGGGTCGCAGATACGCAGTATTTT. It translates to CASSPRAGGVADTQYF.

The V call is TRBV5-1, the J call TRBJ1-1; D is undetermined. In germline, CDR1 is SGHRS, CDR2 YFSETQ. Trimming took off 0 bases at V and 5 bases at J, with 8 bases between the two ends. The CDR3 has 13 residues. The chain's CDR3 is CASSLGPPTEAFF. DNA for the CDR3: TGCGCCAGCAGCTTGGGGCCCCCTACTGAAGCTTTCTTT.

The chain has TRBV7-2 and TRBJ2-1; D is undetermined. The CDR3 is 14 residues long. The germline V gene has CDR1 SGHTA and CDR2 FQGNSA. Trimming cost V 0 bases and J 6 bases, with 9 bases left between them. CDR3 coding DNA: TGTGCCAGCAGCTTAGCGCTACGTAGCAATGAGCAGTTCTTC. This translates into CASSLALRSNEQFF.

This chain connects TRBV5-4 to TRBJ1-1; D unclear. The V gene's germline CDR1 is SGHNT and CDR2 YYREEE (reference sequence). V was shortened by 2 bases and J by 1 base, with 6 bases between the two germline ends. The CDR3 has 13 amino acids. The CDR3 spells CASSLPGNTEAFF. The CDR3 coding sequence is TGTGCCAGCAGCTTACCCGGGAACACTGAAGCTTTCTTT.